The 20 T cell receptor beta chains presented below share a single source sample, sequenced in a study of cytomegalovirus exposure and HLA in healthy donors. The PCR used 60 Vbeta and 13 Jbeta primers. Some clones are missing from TCRdb's copy, which holds only in-frame ones; the method was immunoSEQ multiplex PCR. The sample yields 200,000 to 250,000 clones, roughly 91% seen once. The sequenced sample consisted of PBMCs. These receptors were collected from a woman under 30 in good health and CMV-seronegative.

This rearrangement joins TRBV5-4 to TRBJ1-5; D not resolved. The CDR3 has 12 amino acids. The V end lost 3 bases, the J end lost 4 bases, and 5 bases lay between the germline ends. The germline V gene encodes CDR1 SGHNT and CDR2 YYREEE (reference sequence). The CDR3: CASSSPNQPQHF. DNA of the CDR3: TGTGCCAGCAGCTCCCCAAATCAGCCCCAGCATTTT.

In this sample, this clone turned up once. The chain has TRBV10-3 and TRBJ1-5; D gene ambiguous. The CDR3 extends over 13 amino acids. Germline V gene sequence: CDR1 ENHRY, CDR2 SYGVKD. The germline V and J ends were trimmed by 5 bases and 0 bases, with 5 bases remaining between them. The CDR3 region is CAISRDSNQPQHF. The DNA for the CDR3 is TGTGCCATCAGTAGAGATAGCAATCAGCCCCAGCATTTT.

The rearrangement uses TRBV21-1 and TRBJ1-5. TRBV21-1 is reported as a pseudogene. This CDR3 is built from 19 residues. This CDR3 reads CASSKGETNRFGDNQPQHF. The CDR3 DNA reads TGTGCCAGCAGCAAGGGTGAGACAAACCGGTTCGGGGACAATCAGCCCCAGCATTTT.

The chain employs TRBV19 and TRBJ1-1; D gene uncertain. The germline CDR1 and CDR2 sequences are LNHDA and SQIVND (reference sequence). V lost 7 bases, J lost 2 bases, and 11 bases lay in between. The CDR3 has 13 residues. The CDR3: CASIFAGNTEAFF. In nucleotides, the CDR3 is TGTGCCAGTATATTCGCGGGAAACACTGAAGCTTTCTTT.

V gene TRBV7-2 combines with J gene TRBJ1-2, with 7 bases lining up with TRBD1. Looked up from germline, CDR1 is SGHTA and CDR2 is FQGNSA. CDR3 size: 14 residues. J gave up 3 bases and V 3 bases, and 4 bases lay outside the gene matches. In nucleotides, the CDR3 is TGTGCCAGCAGCTTCCTGCAGGGGGACTATGGCTACACCTTC. Protein sequence: CASSFLQGDYGYTF.

The chain uses TRBV2 and TRBJ2-2, with unresolved D. The CDR3 is 13 amino acids. Trimming stripped 5 bases from V and 6 bases from J, with 10 bases between. Per the germline V gene, CDR1 is SNHLY and CDR2 is FYNNEI. The CDR3 nucleotides are TGTGCCAGCAGTTCCGTGAGTGCCGGGGAGCTGTTTTTT. It translates to CASSSVSAGELFF.

This clone is a singleton in its sample. The chain has TRBV6-8 and TRBJ1-5; no definite D call. V shed 3 bases and J shed 0 bases, with 9 bases lying between them. The CDR3 has 15 residues. In germline, CDR1 is MNHGY, CDR2 SAAAGT. CDR3 region: CASSYPRNSNQPQHF. The DNA for the CDR3 is TGTGCCAGCAGTTATCCGAGGAATAGCAATCAGCCCCAGCATTTT.

Of note for this clone: Germline is not matched at one junction end, which may reflect a read error. This chain connects TRBV4-1 to TRBJ2-4; 9 bases are a match to TRBD2. This CDR3 is 13 amino acids long. Germline CDR1 is MGHRA and CDR2 is YSYEKL. The CDR3 sequence is CASSQERGGQRDF. The DNA for the CDR3 is TGCGCCAGCAGCCAAGAGCGGGGGGGCCAACGGGACTTC.

In this sample, this clone turned up once. The J gene is TRBJ2-5, the V gene TRBV7-4; 7 nucleotides agree with TRBD1. CDR3 length: 16 amino acids. V lost 2 bases, J lost 1 base, and 7 bases stayed unmatched. CDR1 and CDR2 (germline): SGHVT, SQSDAQ. The CDR3 sequence is CASSLFLGQLQETQYF. Written as DNA, the CDR3 is TGTGCCAGCAGCTTATTCCTGGGACAGCTCCAAGAGACCCAGTACTTC. Based on the CDR3 plus reference TRBV7-4 and TRBJ2-5, the full variable domain is GAGVSQSPRYKVAKRGRDVALRCDSISGHVTLYWYRQTLGQGSEVLTYSQSDAQRDKSGRPSGRFSAERPERSVSTLKIQRTEQGDSAVYLCASSLFLGQLQETQYFGPGTRLLVL.

This chain uses TRBV11-2 with TRBJ2-1, with 9 nucleotides matching TRBD2. Germline CDR1 and CDR2: SGHAT and FQNNGV. Germline trimming cut 5 bases from V and 7 bases from J; bases unmatched to any gene: 18. The CDR3 has 18 residues. The CDR3 protein is CASSNRGRPSGVGNEQFF. The CDR3 DNA reads TGTGCCAGCAGCAACCGAGGACGGCCTAGCGGGGTTGGGAATGAGCAGTTCTTC.

The V call is TRBV7-9, the J call TRBJ1-2; D is unresolved. CDR1 is SEHNR, CDR2 FQNEAQ, per germline (reference sequence). Trimming cost V 8 bases and J 5 bases, with 18 bases left between them. The CDR3 consists of 14 residues. The CDR3 bases are TGTGCCAGCGACCTTTATGAGGGAAATTATGGCTACACCTTC. As protein: CASDLYEGNYGYTF. Full variable domain (remainder filled in from reference TRBV7-9 and TRBJ1-2): DTGVSQNPRHKITKRGQNVTFRCDPISEHNRLYWYRQTLGQGPEFLTYFQNEAQLEKSRLLSDRFSAERPKGSFSTLEIQRTEQGDSAMYLCASDLYEGNYGYTFGSGTRLTVV.

The gene calls are TRBV2 and TRBJ1-6; D is perhaps TRBD1 (5 bases). This CDR3 is 14 amino acids long. Germline V CDR1 and CDR2: SNHLY, FYNNEI. V gave up 5 bases and J gave up 4 bases, with 9 bases separating them. This CDR3 reads CASSPGPYNSPLHF. In nucleotides, the CDR3 is TGTGCCAGCAGTCCAGGGCCTTATAATTCACCCCTCCACTTT.

The chain couples TRBV18 to TRBJ1-6; D gene ambiguous. CDR1 is KGHSH, CDR2 LQKENI, per germline. CDR3 length equals 15 residues. Trimming left V 3 bases short and J 8 bases short, with 14 bases between. CDR3 in amino acids: CASSPIRSPDSPLHF. The CDR3 bases are TGTGCCAGCTCACCGATCCGGTCACCGGATTCACCCCTCCACTTT.

V usage is TRBV29-1 and J usage is TRBJ1-2, with a tentative D call TRBD1 (5 bases). CDR1 and CDR2 (germline): SQVTM, ANQGSEA. This CDR3 is built from 14 residues. V was cut by 4 bases and J by 3 bases, with 15 bases left in between. In DNA, the CDR3 is TGCAGCGTTGCTGGGGGGGGAGGGGACTATGGCTACACCTTC. The encoded protein is CSVAGGGGDYGYTF.

The chain links TRBV10-1 to TRBJ1-1; a weak D match, TRBD1 (5 bases). The CDR3 is 12 residues long. Per germline, CDR1 WNHNN and CDR2 SYGVQD (reference sequence). The ends were cut back, 7 bases at V and 5 bases at J, with 11 bases in the middle. The CDR3 DNA sequence: TGCGCCAGCAAAGATCGGGGGACTGAAGCTTTCTTT. Encoded protein: CASKDRGTEAFF.

Only one count was recorded for this clone. V is TRBV19 and J is TRBJ1-4; D is ambiguous. Germline CDR1 and CDR2: LNHDA and SQIVND (reference sequence). The CDR3 extends over 15 amino acids. Trimming stripped 1 base from V and 8 bases from J, with 14 bases between. The CDR3 loop is CASSIVAGGEEKLFF. CDR3 nucleotide sequence: TGTGCCAGTAGTATAGTTGCCGGCGGGGAAGAAAAACTGTTTTTT.

The gene calls are TRBV5-1 and TRBJ2-5; the D gene is possibly TRBD2 (5 bases). CDR1 is SGHRS and CDR2 is YFSETQ in the germline V gene. The CDR3 runs 20 residues. Trimming took 0 bases from V and 5 from J, leaving 29 bases between them. As DNA, the CDR3 is TGCGCCAGCAGCTTGGTGTGGTCGTCGTACCGAGCCGGGGATGGGGAGACCCAGTACTTC. Its translation: CASSLVWSSYRAGDGETQYF.

The chain combines TRBV9 with TRBJ2-3, with TRBD2 matching 11 bases. This CDR3 has 15 residues. Germline-derived CDR1 and CDR2 are SGDLS and YYNGEE. V was clipped by 5 bases and J by 3 bases; unmatched bases: 5. For the CDR3, the DNA is TGTGCCAGCAGTGCCGGGACTAGCGGAACAGATACGCAGTATTTT. This gives the protein CASSAGTSGTDTQYF.

This chain uses TRBV7-8 with TRBJ2-7; 9 bases match TRBD2. The germline V gene encodes CDR1 SGHVS and CDR2 FQNEAQ. The CDR3 is made up of 15 amino acids. V shed 5 bases, J shed 3 bases, and the junction held 8 bases outside the gene matches. DNA of the CDR3: TGTGCCAGCAGCCCAGAGACTAGCGGTTTCTACGAGCAGTACTTC. This encodes CASSPETSGFYEQYF.

This clone occurred once. This chain joins TRBV27 and TRBJ1-5; D may be TRBD1 (6 bases). Germline V gene sequence: CDR1 MNHEY, CDR2 SMNVEV (reference sequence). The V end lost 5 bases, the J end lost 1 base, and 12 bases lay between the germline ends. This CDR3 has 15 amino acids. This CDR3 is CASSLGGGSNQPQHF. The CDR3, as DNA: TGTGCCAGCAGTCTAGGGGGTGGGAGCAATCAGCCCCAGCATTTT.